The 20 T cell receptor beta chains reported below all come from one sample, sequenced in a study of CD4+ T cells in melanoma. Assay used: immunoSEQ multiplex PCR; TCRdb lists only in-frame clones, some missing. The sample has 10,000 to 13,000 clones; about 70% are singletons. Material: cells from a culture (not recorded whether cultured in vitro). All receptors come from a human donor with melanoma.

Comment on this clone: The junction departs from the called germline gene at one end, perhaps through a read error. The chain carries TRBV6-6 and TRBJ1-5; no definite D call. This CDR3 is 13 amino acids long. The germline V gene has CDR1 MNHNY and CDR2 SVGAGI (reference sequence). Written as DNA, the CDR3 is TGCGCCAGCAGTGCGGGTGAGGGACAGCCCCAGCATTTT. It yields the protein CASSAGEGQPQHF.

V is TRBV7-2 and J is TRBJ1-3; unclear D gene. V was shortened by 5 bases and J by 7 bases, with 12 bases between the two germline ends. Germline assignment: CDR1 SGHTA and CDR2 FQGNSA. This CDR3 has 13 residues. CDR3 sequence: CASSPGPSNTIYF. The CDR3 nucleotides are TGTGCCAGCAGCCCCGGGCCCAGCAACACCATATATTTT. Complete variable domain (other parts from reference TRBV7-2 and TRBJ1-3): GAGVSQSPSNKVTEKGKDVELRCDPISGHTALYWYRQSLGQGLEFLIYFQGNSAPDKSGLPSDRFSAERTGGSVSTLTIQRTQQEDSAVYLCASSPGPSNTIYFGEGSWLTVV.

The chain has TRBV6-4 and TRBJ1-1; TRBD1 aligns across 7 bases. Germline V CDR1 and CDR2: MRHNA, SNTAGT. V was clipped by 5 bases and J by 6 bases; unmatched bases: 9. This CDR3 has 14 amino acids. CDR3 region: CASSYSTGESEAFF. The CDR3 nucleotides read TGTGCCAGCAGTTATTCAACAGGGGAGTCTGAAGCTTTCTTT.

The chain recombines TRBV6-5 with TRBJ1-2, with D unresolved. The V gene lost 6 bases and the J gene lost 7 bases, with 21 bases spanning the gap. Germline CDR1 reads MNHEY; CDR2 reads SVGAGI. This CDR3 has 15 amino acids. CDR3 nucleotide sequence: TGTGCCAGCAGCCCCCACCAAGTCGTTTTAAGTGGCTACACCTTC. This translates into CASSPHQVVLSGYTF.

The V call is TRBV6-1, the J call TRBJ1-1; unclear D gene. CDR3 length equals 16 residues. Germline assignment: CDR1 MNHNS and CDR2 SASEGT. The V gene lost 2 bases and the J gene lost 5 bases, with 18 bases spanning the gap. The CDR3 nucleotides are TGTGCCAGCAGTGAATTAGAGGTACAATTTGGGACTGAAGCTTTCTTT. Amino acid sequence: CASSELEVQFGTEAFF.

V is TRBV6-5 and J is TRBJ2-1; D gene ambiguous. Germline loops: CDR1 MNHEY, CDR2 SVGAGI. This CDR3 spans 15 amino acids. V was shortened by 2 bases and J by 4 bases, with 12 bases between the two germline ends. The CDR3 region has the DNA TGTGCCAGCAGTTACAAGGCAGCTCCTTACAATGAGCAGTTCTTC. Translated, it gives CASSYKAAPYNEQFF.

The sample holds a few counts of this clone. The rearrangement uses TRBV4-2 and TRBJ2-1; D is tentatively TRBD1 or TRBD2 (5 bases each). V was clipped by 4 bases and J by 7 bases, with 20 bases between them. Per the germline V gene, CDR1 is LGHNA and CDR2 is YNFKEQ. The CDR3 spans 16 residues. The CDR3 is CASSPLGTGPSNEQFF. CDR3 in DNA: TGTGCCAGCAGCCCCTTAGGGACGGGGCCCTCGAATGAGCAGTTCTTC.

The chain is built from TRBV6-5 and TRBJ1-3; D is unresolved. The length of the CDR3 is 16 residues. With 0 bases removed from V and 0 bases from J, the gap between germline ends came to 9 bases. The germline V gene encodes CDR1 MNHEY and CDR2 SVGAGI. The CDR3 nucleotides read TGTGCCAGCAGTTACTCGATGCAGAGCTCTGGAAACACCATATATTTT. Its translation: CASSYSMQSSGNTIYF.

This rearrangement joins TRBV19 to TRBJ2-3, with 8 bases identical to TRBD2. CDR3 length: 17 amino acids. CDR1 LNHDA and CDR2 SQIVND come from the germline V gene (reference sequence). V lost 5 bases, J lost 2 bases, and 12 bases stayed unmatched. CDR3 sequence reads: CASSRGGGPVATDTQYF. As DNA, the CDR3 is TGTGCCAGTAGTCGGGGCGGGGGGCCCGTCGCCACAGATACGCAGTATTTT.

The rearrangement joins TRBV5-1 to TRBJ2-5; 8 bases map to TRBD2. Germline CDR1 and CDR2: SGHRS and YFSETQ. Trimming at V came to 5 bases and at J to 2 bases, leaving 11 bases not matched to a gene. The CDR3 runs 16 residues. In DNA, the CDR3 is TGCGCCAGCAGGATGCAGGCCACTAGCGGTCAAGAGACCCAGTACTTC. Translation: CASRMQATSGQETQYF.

The chain carries TRBV6-5 and TRBJ2-7; 9 nucleotides line up with TRBD2. The CDR3 spans 14 residues. Germline trimming cut 6 bases from V and 6 bases from J; bases unmatched to any gene: 9. Germline lookup yields CDR1 MNHEY and CDR2 SVGAGI. In nucleotides, the CDR3 is TGTGCCAGCAGCCCCGCGGGGGGGGCGCGCGAGCAGTACTTC. Protein sequence: CASSPAGGAREQYF.

This clone has only a few counts. CDR3 sequence (DNA): TGCGCCAGCAGATACACTACAGACTCCTATGGCTACACCTTC. Its protein is CASRYTTDSYGYTF. The gene calls are TRBV5-1 and TRBJ1-2; unclear D gene. This CDR3 spans 14 amino acids. Trimming removed 5 bases from V and 4 bases from J, with 15 bases in between. Germline CDR1 and CDR2: SGHRS and YFSETQ.

V usage is TRBV2 and J usage is TRBJ2-5, with 8 bases identical to TRBD1. Germline lookup yields CDR1 SNHLY and CDR2 FYNNEI. V was pared by 0 bases and J by 3 bases, with 15 bases of the junction left unmatched. CDR3 length: 19 residues. The CDR3 bases are TGTGCCAGCAGTGAAGCGCTCCAAGGACAGGGCCGCTTAGAAGAGACCCAGTACTTC. Its protein is CASSEALQGQGRLEETQYF.

V and J are TRBV6-5 and TRBJ2-7, with D possibly being TRBD1 (6 bases). The CDR3 has 12 residues. CDR1 is MNHEY, CDR2 SVGAGI, per germline. With 7 bases removed from V and 2 bases from J, the gap between germline ends came to 9 bases. The CDR3 spells CASTGTTYEQYF. CDR3 coding DNA: TGTGCCAGCACCGGGACAACCTACGAGCAGTACTTC.

This clone appeared a single time. The chain carries TRBV7-3 and TRBJ2-2; maybe TRBD1 (6 bases). V was cut by 1 base and J by 0 bases, with 9 bases left in between. The CDR3 runs to 16 residues. Per germline, CDR1 SGHTA and CDR2 FQGTGA. The CDR3 loop is CASSLNRAANTGELFF. The DNA for the CDR3 is TGTGCCAGCAGCTTAAACAGGGCAGCGAACACCGGGGAGCTGTTTTTT.

The rearrangement uses TRBV7-8 and TRBJ2-5; D might be TRBD2 (6 bases). This CDR3 region has 15 residues. CDR1 SGHVS and CDR2 FQNEAQ come from the germline V gene. V was shortened by 3 bases and J by 2 bases, with 13 bases between the two germline ends. The CDR3 nucleotides are TGTGCCAGCAGCTTTTCATCGACTAGTCAAGAGACCCAGTACTTC. The encoded protein is CASSFSSTSQETQYF.

This clone was counted between two and nine times. The J gene is TRBJ1-1, the V gene TRBV19; tentative D call: TRBD1 (5 bases). This CDR3 has 13 amino acids. Germline CDR1 LNHDA, CDR2 SQIVND (reference sequence). Trimming shortened V by 0 bases and J by 6 bases, and 8 bases separated the two germline ends. CDR3 bases: TGTGCCAGTAGTATAGAAAAACAGGCTGAAGCTTTCTTT. Its protein product is CASSIEKQAEAFF.

The chain carries TRBV10-2 and TRBJ2-1; D is undetermined. Germline loops: CDR1 WSHSY, CDR2 SAAADI. V lost 7 bases to trimming and J lost 8 bases, with 15 bases between them. The length of the CDR3 is 13 residues. The CDR3 region is CASISSGPYEQFF. CDR3 DNA sequence: TGCGCCAGCATCTCTTCCGGGCCGTATGAGCAGTTCTTC.

CDR3 coding DNA: TGCGCCAGCAGCTTGGACGGGACTAATGAAAAACTGTTTTTT. Residues: CASSLDGTNEKLFF. The chain employs TRBV5-1 and TRBJ1-4, with no clear D. The CDR3 is 14 amino acids. V was clipped by 0 bases and J by 2 bases, with 5 bases between them. Germline values: CDR1 SGHRS, CDR2 YFSETQ.

This clone was counted a single time. For the CDR3, the DNA is TGTGCCAGCAGCTTTACCGGGGGCCAAGATACGCAGTATTTT. Its protein product is CASSFTGGQDTQYF. This sequence joins TRBV7-2 and TRBJ2-3; either TRBD1 or TRBD2 may supply D (6 bases each). The CDR3 spans 14 residues. The V end lost 3 bases, the J end lost 5 bases, and 12 bases lay between the germline ends. Germline V gene data show CDR1 as SGHTA and CDR2 as FQGNSA.